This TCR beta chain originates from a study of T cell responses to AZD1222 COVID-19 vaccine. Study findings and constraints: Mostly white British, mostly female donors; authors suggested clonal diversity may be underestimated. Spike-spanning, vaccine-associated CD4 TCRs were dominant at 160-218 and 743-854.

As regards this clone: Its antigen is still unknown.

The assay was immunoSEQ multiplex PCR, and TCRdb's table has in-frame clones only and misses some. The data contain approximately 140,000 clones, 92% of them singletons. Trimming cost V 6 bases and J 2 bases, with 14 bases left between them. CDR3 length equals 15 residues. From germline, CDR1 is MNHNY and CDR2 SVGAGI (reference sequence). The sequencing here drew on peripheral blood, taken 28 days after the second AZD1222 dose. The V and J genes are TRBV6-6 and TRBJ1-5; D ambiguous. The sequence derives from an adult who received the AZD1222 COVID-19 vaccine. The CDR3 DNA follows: TGTGCCAGCAGCCCTGGAGGCTACGGCAATCAGCCCCAGCATTTT. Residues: CASSPGGYGNQPQHF.